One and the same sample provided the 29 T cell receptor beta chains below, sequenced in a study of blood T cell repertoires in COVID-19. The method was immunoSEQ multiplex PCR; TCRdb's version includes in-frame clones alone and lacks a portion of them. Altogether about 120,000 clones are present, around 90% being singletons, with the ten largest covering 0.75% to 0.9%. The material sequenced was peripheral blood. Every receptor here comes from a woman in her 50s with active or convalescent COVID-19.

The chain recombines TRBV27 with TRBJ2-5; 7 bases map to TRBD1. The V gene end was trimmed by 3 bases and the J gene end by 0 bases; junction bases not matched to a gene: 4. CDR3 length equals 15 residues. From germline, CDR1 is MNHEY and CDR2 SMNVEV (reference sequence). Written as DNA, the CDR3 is TGTGCCAGCAGTTTCGCCGGGACAGACCAAGAGACCCAGTACTTC. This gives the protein CASSFAGTDQETQYF.

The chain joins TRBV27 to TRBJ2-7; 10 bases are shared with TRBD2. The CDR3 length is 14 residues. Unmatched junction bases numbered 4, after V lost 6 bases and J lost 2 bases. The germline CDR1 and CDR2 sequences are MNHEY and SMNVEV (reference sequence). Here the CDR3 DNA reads TGTGCCAGCAGGCGGACTAGCGGTCCCTACGAGCAGTACTTC. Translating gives CASRRTSGPYEQYF.

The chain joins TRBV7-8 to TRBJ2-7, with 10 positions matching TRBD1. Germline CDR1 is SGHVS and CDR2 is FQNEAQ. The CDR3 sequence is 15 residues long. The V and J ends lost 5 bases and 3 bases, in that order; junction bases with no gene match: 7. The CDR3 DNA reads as TGTGCCAGCAGCGCCCGGACAGGGGGTTTCTACGAGCAGTACTTC. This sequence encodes CASSARTGGFYEQYF.

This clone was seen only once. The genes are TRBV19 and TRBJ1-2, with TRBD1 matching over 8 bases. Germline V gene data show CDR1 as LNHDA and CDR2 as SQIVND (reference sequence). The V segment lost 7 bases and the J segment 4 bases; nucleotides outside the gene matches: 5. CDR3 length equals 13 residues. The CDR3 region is CASTATGAYGYTF. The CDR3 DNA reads TGTGCCAGTACCGCGACAGGGGCCTATGGCTACACCTTC.

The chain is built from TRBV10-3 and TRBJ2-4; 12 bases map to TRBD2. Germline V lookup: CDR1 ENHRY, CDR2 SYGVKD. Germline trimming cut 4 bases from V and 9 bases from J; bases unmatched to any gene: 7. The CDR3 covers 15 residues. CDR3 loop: CAISGRLAGESIQYF. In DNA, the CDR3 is TGTGCCATCAGTGGGAGACTAGCGGGAGAGTCCATTCAGTACTTC.

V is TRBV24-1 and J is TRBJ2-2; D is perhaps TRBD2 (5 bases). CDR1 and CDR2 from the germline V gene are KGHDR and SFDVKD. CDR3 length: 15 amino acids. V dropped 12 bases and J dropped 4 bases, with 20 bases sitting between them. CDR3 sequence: CAPYRGSEGTGELFF. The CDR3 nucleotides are TGTGCCCCGTATCGTGGGAGTGAAGGCACCGGGGAGCTGTTTTTT.

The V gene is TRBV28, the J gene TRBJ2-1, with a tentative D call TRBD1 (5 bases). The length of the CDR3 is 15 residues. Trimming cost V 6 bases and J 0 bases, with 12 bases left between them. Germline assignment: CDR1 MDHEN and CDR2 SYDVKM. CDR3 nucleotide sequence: TGTGCCAGCAGGACAGCGAAATCCTCCTACAATGAGCAGTTCTTC. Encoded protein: CASRTAKSSYNEQFF.

The chain's CDR3 is CATSRDLAGGDTQYF. The CDR3 coding sequence is TGTGCCACCAGCAGAGATCTCGCCGGGGGAGATACGCAGTATTTT. This sequence joins TRBV15 and TRBJ2-3; maybe TRBD2 (6 bases). CDR3 length equals 15 residues. With 0 bases removed from V and 5 bases from J, the gap between germline ends came to 12 bases. Germline V gene data show CDR1 as LNHNV and CDR2 as YYDKDF (reference sequence).

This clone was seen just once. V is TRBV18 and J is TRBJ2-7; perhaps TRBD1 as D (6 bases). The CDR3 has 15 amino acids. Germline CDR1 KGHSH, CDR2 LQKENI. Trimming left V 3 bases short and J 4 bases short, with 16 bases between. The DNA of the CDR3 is TGTGCCAGCTCACCCATGGGACAAAAAAATTACGAGCAGTACTTC. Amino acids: CASSPMGQKNYEQYF. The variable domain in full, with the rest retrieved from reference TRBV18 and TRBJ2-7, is NAGVMQNPRHLVRRRGQEARLRCSPMKGHSHVYWYRQLPEEGLKFMVYLQKENIIDESGMPKERFSAEFPKEGPSILRIQQVVRGDSAAYFCASSPMGQKNYEQYFGPGTRLTVT.

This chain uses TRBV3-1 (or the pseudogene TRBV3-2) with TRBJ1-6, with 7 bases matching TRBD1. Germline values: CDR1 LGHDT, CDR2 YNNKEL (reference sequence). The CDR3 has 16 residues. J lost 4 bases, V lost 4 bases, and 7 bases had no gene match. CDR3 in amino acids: CASSPGQVLYNSPLHF. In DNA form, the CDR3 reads TGTGCCAGCAGCCCAGGACAGGTTTTATATAATTCACCCCTCCACTTT.

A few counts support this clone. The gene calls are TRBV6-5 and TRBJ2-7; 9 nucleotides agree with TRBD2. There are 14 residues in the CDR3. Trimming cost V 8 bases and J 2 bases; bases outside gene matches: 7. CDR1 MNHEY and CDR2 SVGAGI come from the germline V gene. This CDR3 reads CASLRLAVPYEQYF. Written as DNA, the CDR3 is TGTGCCAGCCTCCGACTAGCGGTGCCCTACGAGCAGTACTTC.

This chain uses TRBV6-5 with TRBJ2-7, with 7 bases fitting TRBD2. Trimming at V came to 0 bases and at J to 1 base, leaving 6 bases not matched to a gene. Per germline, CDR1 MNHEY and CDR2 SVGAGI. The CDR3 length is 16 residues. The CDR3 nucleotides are TGTGCCAGCAGTTACTCGATTCAAGCGGGATCCTACGAGCAGTACTTC. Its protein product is CASSYSIQAGSYEQYF.

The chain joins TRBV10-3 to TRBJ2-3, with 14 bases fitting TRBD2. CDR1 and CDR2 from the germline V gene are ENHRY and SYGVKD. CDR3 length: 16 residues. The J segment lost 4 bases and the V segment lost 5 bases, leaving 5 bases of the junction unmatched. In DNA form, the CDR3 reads TGTGCCATCAGTACTGGGACTAGCGGGAGTGCAGATACGCAGTATTTT. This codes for CAISTGTSGSADTQYF.

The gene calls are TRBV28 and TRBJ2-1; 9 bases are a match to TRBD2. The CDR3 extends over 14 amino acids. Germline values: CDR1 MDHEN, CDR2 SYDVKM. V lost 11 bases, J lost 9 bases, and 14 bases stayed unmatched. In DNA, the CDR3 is TGTGCCCTTGGGAGTAGCGGGAGCGGGTCTGAGCAGTTCTTC. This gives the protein CALGSSGSGSEQFF.

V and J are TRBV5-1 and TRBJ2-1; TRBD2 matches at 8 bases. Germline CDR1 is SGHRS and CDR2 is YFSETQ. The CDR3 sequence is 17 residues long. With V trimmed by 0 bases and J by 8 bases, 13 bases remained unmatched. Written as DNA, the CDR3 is TGCGCCAGCAGCTTGGCCCCCGGGAATAGCGGGAATGATGAGCAGTTCTTC. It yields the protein CASSLAPGNSGNDEQFF.

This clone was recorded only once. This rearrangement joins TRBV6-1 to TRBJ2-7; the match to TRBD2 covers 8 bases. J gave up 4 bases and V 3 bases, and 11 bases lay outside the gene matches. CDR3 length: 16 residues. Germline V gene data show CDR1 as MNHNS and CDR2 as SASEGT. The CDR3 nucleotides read TGTGCCAGCAGTGAGGTATGGCTAGCGGGCCTATACGAGCAGTACTTC. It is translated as CASSEVWLAGLYEQYF.

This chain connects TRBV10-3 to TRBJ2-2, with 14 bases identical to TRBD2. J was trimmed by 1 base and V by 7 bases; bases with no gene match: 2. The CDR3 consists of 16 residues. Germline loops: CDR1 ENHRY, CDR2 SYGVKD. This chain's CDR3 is CAITGTSGRNTGELFF. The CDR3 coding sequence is TGTGCCATCACCGGGACTAGCGGGAGGAACACCGGGGAGCTGTTTTTT.

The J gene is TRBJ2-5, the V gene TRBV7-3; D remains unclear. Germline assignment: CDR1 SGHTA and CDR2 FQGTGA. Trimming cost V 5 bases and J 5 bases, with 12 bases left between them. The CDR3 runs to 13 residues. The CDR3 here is CASSPQRRETQYF. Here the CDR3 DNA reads TGTGCCAGCAGCCCCCAACGGCGGGAGACCCAGTACTTC.

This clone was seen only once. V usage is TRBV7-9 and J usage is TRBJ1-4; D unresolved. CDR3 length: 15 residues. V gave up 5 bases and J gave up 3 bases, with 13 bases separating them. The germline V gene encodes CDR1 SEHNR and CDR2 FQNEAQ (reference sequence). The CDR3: CASSPYGEANEKLFF. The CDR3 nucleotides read TGTGCCAGCAGCCCTTACGGGGAGGCTAATGAAAAACTGTTTTTT.

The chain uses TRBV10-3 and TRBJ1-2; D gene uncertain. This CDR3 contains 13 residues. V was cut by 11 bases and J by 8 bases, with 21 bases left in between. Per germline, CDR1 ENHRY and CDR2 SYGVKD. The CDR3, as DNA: TGTGCCGCATGGGCGGAGAGGGCACGAGGCTACACCTTC. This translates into CAAWAERARGYTF.

The CDR3 region is CASSKRPLAGDYEQYF. The CDR3 coding sequence is TGTGCCAGCAGCAAACGCCCCCTAGCGGGAGACTACGAGCAGTACTTC. This chain links TRBV21-1 with TRBJ2-7; TRBD2, the table's D call, was not compared with the DNA. TRBV21-1 is designated a pseudogene. The CDR3 is 16 residues long.

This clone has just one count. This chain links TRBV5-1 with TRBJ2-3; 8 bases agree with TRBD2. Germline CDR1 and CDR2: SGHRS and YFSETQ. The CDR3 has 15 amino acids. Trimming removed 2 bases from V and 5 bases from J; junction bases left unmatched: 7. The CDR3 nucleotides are TGCGCCAGCAGCTTTTCGGGAGGGCTGAGAGATACGCAGTATTTT. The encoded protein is CASSFSGGLRDTQYF. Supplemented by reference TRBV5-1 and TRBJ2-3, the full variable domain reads KAGVTQTPRYLIKTRGQQVTLSCSPISGHRSVSWYQQTPGQGLQFLFEYFSETQRNKGNFPGRFSGRQFSNSRSEMNVSTLELGDSALYLCASSFSGGLRDTQYFGPGTRLTVL.

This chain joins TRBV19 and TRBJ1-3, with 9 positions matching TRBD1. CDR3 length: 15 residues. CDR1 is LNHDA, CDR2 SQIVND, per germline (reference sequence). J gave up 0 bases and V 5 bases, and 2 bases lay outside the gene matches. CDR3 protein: CASSRDRDSGNTIYF. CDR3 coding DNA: TGTGCCAGTAGTCGGGACAGGGACTCTGGAAACACCATATATTTT.

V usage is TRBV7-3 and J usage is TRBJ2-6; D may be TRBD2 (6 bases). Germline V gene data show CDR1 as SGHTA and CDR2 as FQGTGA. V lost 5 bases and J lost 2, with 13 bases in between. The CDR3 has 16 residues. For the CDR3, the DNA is TGTGCCAGCAGCCTTACACCGGGAGCTGGGGCCAACGTCCTGACTTTC. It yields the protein CASSLTPGAGANVLTF.

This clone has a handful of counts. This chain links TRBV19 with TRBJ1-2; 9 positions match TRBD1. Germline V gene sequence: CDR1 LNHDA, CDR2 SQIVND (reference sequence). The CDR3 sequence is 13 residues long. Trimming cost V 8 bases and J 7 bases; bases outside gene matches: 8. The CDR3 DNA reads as TGTGCCAGTGGGGACAGGGAATTGGGTGGCTACACCTTC. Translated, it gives CASGDRELGGYTF.

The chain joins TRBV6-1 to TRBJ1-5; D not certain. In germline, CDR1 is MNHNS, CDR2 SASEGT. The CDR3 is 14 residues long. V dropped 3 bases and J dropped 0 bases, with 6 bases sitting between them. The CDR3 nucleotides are TGTGCCAGCAGTGAGGCGGGTAGCAATCAGCCCCAGCATTTT. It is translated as CASSEAGSNQPQHF.

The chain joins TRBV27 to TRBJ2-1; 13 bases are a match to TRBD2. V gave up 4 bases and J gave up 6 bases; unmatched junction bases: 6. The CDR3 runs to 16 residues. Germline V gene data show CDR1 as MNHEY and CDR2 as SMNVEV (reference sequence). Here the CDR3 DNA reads TGTGCCAGCAGTTCCTACCGGACTAGCGGGAGCAATGAGCAGTTCTTC. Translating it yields CASSSYRTSGSNEQFF.

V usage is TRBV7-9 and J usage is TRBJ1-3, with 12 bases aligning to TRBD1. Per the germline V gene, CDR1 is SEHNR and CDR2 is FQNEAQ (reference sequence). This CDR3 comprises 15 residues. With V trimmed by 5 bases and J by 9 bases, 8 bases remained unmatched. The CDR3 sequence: CASSKGQGAEGTIYF. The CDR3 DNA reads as TGTGCCAGCAGCAAGGGACAGGGGGCCGAGGGCACCATATATTTT.

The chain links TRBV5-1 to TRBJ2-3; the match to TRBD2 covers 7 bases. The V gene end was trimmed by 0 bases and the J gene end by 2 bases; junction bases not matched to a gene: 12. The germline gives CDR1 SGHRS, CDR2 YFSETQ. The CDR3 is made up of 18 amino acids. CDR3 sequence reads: CASSLAWAGKRDTDTQYF. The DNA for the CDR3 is TGCGCCAGCAGCTTGGCTTGGGCAGGGAAGCGGGACACAGATACGCAGTATTTT.